One TCR beta chain is described in this entry. Only a few counts were recorded for this clone. The antigen it recognizes is unknown. Base qualities are not provided; no much larger clone lies one nucleotide away. What the time point label conveys for this sample: cycle 1 day 1 (C1D1), immediately before nivolumab initiation. Relapse after autologous stem cell transplantation had occurred in all trial patients, and cohorts A, B and C were distinguished by prior brentuximab vedotin exposure. The trial cohort was composed of 55 to 65 patients with relapsed/refractory classical Hodgkin lymphoma, for whom complete response, partial response or progressive disease was recorded as best overall response. In the multi-cohort phase II CheckMate 205 trial, trial patients received single-agent nivolumab. Best overall response was determined by an independent review committee according to the 2007 International Working Group response criteria. PBMCs from the trial were collected at three points: immediately before nivolumab initiation (C1D1), and during therapy at cycle 2 day 1 and cycle 4 day 1. Peripheral blood was collected in 8 mL Vacutainer Cell Preparation Tubes, from which PBMCs were isolated by centrifugation and then cryopreserved.

This sample is part of a study of PD-1 blockade in classical Hodgkin lymphoma (dated by TCRdb to between 2020 and 2021). About the investigation overall: Nivolumab dosing was 3 mg/kg intravenously every 2 weeks, continuing until either disease progression or unacceptable toxicity. The study used TCR beta sequencing and CyTOF to define a peripheral blood immune signature of response to PD-1 blockade in classical Hodgkin lymphoma.

Genomic DNA was isolated using the Qiagen DNeasy kit from unsorted PBMCs as well as from negatively selected CD4+ and CD8+ fractions. TCR beta CDR3 regions were subjected to amplification by immunoSEQ multiplex PCR with primers that anneal to V and J segments. A synthetic immune receptor repertoire was used to minimize amplification bias, and any remaining bias was removed computationally after sequencing. The study's own analysis went as follows. Repertoire diversity was quantified as the Shannon entropy index using custom Python scripts. Unsorted, CD4+ and CD8+ repertoires were analyzed separately, except in combined analyses where CD4+ and CD8+ sequences were merged in silico. A clone counted as expanded when the clone's frequency after treatment rose at least 2-fold relative to C1D1, and clones undetected at baseline were given a pseudocount of 0.5. Singleton clones were defined as clones with 0 or 1 copy at C1D1, and non-singleton clones were defined as clones with 2 or more copies. By matching protein sequences in sorted samples from the same patient, clones expanded in unsorted samples were annotated as CD4+, CD8+ or unknown. Wilcoxon tests on paired samples were used to test diversity changes from C1D1 to C4D1. TCRdb carries this immuneACCESS record with in-frame sequences only. Its versions omit some clonotypes, under half of them owing to an unresolved V gene in the studies checked, with the rest unexplained. V and J calls and clone size are those listed in that table; D and trimming were worked out from the DNA. This sample has tens of thousands of clones in its table, and approximately 71% of those were observed once. More than 5% of the sample is taken by the ten largest.

V is cut by 4 bases and J by 5 bases, and the space between the germline ends is 15 bases. The CDR3 numbers 15 residues from cysteine through phenylalanine. Only the CDR3 region is kept as DNA, spanning 45 bases read in frame from base 1. CDR1 MGHRA and CDR2 YSYEKL are derived from the germline V gene. What the work shows at the level of the full study, not this receptor alone: Trial patients achieving complete response had baseline diversity similar to newly diagnosed patients, whereas partial responders and progressors had significantly lower diversity. Lower diversity was observed in patients in whom nivolumab was started less than 1 year after ASCT, and these patients were excluded from later analyses so that confounding by immune reconstitution would be avoided. CD4+ but not CD8+ TCR diversity rose significantly by C4D1 (p=0.0027 vs p=0.16), most apparent in complete responders (p=0.02). Newly diagnosed patients were reported to have lower baseline TCR diversity than healthy donors, and relapsed/refractory patients were reported to have lower baseline TCR diversity still. The study was limited to a single clinical trial cohort, and causes of repertoire differences, possibly disease activity or prior therapy, remained undefined.

Here the sequenced sample was peripheral blood mononuclear cells (PBMCs), taken at baseline. This chain joins TRBV4-1 to TRBJ2-1; TRBD1 is possibly the D segment (7 matching bases). This receptor was obtained from a human donor with classical Hodgkin lymphoma. The CDR3 protein: CASSPGQGGNNEQFF. The DNA reads TGCGCCAGCAGCCCTGGGCAGGGGGGCAACAATGAGCAGTTCTTC.